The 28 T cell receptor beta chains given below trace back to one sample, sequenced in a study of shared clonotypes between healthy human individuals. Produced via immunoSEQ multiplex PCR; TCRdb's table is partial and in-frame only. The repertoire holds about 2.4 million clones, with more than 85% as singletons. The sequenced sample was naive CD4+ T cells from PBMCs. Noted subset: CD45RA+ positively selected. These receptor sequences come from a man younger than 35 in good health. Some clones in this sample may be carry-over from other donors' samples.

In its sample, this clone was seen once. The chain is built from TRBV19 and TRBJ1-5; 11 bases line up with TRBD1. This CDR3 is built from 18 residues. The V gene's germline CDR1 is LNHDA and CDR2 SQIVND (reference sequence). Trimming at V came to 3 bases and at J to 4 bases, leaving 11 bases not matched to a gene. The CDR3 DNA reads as TGTGCCAGTAGTATGGACAGGGGGCGCGGGGTTAGGAATCAGCCCCAGCATTTT. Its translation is CASSMDRGRGVRNQPQHF.

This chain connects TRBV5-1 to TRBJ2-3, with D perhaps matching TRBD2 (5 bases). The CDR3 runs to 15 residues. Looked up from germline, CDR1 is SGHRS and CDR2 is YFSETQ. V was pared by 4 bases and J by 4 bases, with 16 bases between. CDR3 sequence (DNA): TGCGCCAGCAGCCCACTTAGTGGTAGCGCAGATACGCAGTATTTT. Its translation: CASSPLSGSADTQYF.

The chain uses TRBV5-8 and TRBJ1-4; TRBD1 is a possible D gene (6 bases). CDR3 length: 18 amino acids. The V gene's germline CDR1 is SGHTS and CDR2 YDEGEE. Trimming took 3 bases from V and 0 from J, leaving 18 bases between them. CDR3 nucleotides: TGTGCCAGCAGCTACTTAGGACAGAGCATCGCAACTAATGAAAAACTGTTTTTT. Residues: CASSYLGQSIATNEKLFF.

DNA for the CDR3: TGTGCCAGTAGTATAAGGTCCAGGAACACTGAAGCTTTCTTT. It yields the protein CASSIRSRNTEAFF. V and J are TRBV19 and TRBJ1-1; D is unresolved. Germline CDR1 reads LNHDA; CDR2 reads SQIVND (reference sequence). CDR3 length: 14 amino acids. Trimming cost V 2 bases and J 1 base, with 8 bases left between them.

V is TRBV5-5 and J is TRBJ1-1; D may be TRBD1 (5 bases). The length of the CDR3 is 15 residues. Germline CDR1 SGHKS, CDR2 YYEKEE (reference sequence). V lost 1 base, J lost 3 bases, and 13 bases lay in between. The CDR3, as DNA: TGTGCCAGCAGCTTGATGGGACGTCCGCACACTGAAGCTTTCTTT. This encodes CASSLMGRPHTEAFF.

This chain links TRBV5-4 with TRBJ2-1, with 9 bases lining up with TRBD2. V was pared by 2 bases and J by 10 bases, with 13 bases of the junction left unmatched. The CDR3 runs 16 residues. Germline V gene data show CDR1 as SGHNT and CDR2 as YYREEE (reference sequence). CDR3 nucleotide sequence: TGTGCCAGCAGCTTCGGGGCGGGAGGGCGCCGAGGGGAGCAGTTCTTC. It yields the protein CASSFGAGGRRGEQFF.

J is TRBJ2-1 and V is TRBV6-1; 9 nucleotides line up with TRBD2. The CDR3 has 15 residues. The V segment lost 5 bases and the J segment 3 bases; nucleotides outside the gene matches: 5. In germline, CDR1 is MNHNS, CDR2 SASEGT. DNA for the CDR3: TGTGCCAGCAGTCGACTAGCGGATCACTACAATGAGCAGTTCTTC. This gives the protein CASSRLADHYNEQFF.

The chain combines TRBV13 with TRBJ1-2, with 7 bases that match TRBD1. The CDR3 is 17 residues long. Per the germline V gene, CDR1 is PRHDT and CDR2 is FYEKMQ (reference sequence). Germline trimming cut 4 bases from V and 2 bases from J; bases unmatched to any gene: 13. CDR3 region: CASSSLGQVRSNYGYTF. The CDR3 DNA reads TGTGCCAGCAGCTCATTAGGACAGGTTAGGTCGAACTATGGCTACACCTTC.

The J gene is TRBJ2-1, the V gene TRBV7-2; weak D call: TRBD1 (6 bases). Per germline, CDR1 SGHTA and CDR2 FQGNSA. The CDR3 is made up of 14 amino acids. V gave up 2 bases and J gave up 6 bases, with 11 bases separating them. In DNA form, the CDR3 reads TGTGCCAGCAGCTTAATACAGGGCGCCAATGAGCAGTTCTTC. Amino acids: CASSLIQGANEQFF.

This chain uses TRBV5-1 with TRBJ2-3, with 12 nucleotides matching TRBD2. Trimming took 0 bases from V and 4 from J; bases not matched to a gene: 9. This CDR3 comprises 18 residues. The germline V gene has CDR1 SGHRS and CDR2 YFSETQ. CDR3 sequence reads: CASSLEGLAGGRADTQYF. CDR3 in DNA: TGCGCCAGCAGCTTGGAGGGACTAGCGGGTGGTAGGGCAGATACGCAGTATTTT.

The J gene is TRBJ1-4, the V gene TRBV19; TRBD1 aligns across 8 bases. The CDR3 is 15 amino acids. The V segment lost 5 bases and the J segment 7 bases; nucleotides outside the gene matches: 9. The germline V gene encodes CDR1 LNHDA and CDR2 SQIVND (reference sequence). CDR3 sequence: CASSPASGGSEKLFF. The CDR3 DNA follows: TGTGCCAGTAGTCCGGCGTCAGGGGGCTCTGAAAAACTGTTTTTT.

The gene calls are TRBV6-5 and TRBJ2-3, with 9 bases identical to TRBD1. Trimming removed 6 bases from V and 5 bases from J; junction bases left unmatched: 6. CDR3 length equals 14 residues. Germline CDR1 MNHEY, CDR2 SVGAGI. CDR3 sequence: CASRPQGAGDTQYF. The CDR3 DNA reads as TGTGCCAGCAGACCACAGGGGGCAGGAGATACGCAGTATTTT.

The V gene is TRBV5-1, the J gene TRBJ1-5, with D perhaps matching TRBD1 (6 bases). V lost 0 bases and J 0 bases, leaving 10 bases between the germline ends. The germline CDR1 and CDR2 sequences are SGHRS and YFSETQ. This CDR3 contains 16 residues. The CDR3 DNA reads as TGCGCCAGCAGCTTGGGAGCAGGGGATAGCAATCAGCCCCAGCATTTT. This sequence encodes CASSLGAGDSNQPQHF.

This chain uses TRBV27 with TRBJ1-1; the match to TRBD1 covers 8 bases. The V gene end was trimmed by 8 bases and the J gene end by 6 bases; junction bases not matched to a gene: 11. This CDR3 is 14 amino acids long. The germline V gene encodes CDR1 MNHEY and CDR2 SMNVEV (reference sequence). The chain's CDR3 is CASFLDREVPEAFF. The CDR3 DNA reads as TGTGCCAGCTTTTTGGACAGGGAGGTTCCTGAAGCTTTCTTT.

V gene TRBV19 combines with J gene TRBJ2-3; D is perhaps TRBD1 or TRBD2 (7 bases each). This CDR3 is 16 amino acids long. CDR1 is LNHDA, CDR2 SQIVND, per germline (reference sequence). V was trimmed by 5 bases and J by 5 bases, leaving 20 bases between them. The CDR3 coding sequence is TGTGCCAGTAGTCCTCTCGGGACAGCGGGAAGAGATACGCAGTATTTT. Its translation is CASSPLGTAGRDTQYF.

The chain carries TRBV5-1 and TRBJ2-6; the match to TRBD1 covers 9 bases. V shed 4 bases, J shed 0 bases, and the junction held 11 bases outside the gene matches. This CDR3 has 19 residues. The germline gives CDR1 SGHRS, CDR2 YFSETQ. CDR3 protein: CASSRGAGQGTSGANVLTF. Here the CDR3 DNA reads TGCGCCAGCAGCCGTGGGGCCGGACAGGGGACCTCTGGGGCCAACGTCCTGACTTTC.

The CDR3 DNA follows: TGTGCCAGCAGCCGAGCGGGAGCGGTTTACATTCAGTACTTC. It specifies CASSRAGAVYIQYF. The chain employs TRBV7-8 and TRBJ2-4; 8 bases map to TRBD2. The CDR3 totals 14 residues. V shed 5 bases, J shed 8 bases, and the junction held 8 bases outside the gene matches. Germline V gene data show CDR1 as SGHVS and CDR2 as FQNEAQ.

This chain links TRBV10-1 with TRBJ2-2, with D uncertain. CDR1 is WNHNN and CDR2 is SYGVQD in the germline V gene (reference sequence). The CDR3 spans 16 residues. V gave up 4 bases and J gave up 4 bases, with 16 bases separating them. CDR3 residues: CASSGMGFQSTGELFF. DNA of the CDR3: TGCGCCAGCAGTGGTATGGGGTTTCAGAGCACCGGGGAGCTGTTTTTT.

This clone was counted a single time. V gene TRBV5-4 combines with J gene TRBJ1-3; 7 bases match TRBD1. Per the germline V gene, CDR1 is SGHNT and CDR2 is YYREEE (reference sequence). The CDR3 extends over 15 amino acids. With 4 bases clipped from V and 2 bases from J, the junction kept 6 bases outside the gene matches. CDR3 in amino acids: CASSVHTGAGNTIYF. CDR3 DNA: TGTGCCAGCAGCGTTCACACAGGGGCTGGAAACACCATATATTTT.

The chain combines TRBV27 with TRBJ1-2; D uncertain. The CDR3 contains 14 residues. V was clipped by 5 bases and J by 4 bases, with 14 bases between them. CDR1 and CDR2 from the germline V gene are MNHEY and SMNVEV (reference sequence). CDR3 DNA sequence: TGTGCCAGCAGTGTGTCTAGGAACAGCTATGGCTACACCTTC. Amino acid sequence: CASSVSRNSYGYTF.

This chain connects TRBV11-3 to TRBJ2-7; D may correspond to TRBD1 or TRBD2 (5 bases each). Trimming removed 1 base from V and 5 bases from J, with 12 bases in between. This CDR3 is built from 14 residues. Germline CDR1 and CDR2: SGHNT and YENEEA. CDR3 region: CASSLAGPPNEQYF. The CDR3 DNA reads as TGTGCCAGCAGCTTAGCGGGACCACCGAACGAGCAGTACTTC.

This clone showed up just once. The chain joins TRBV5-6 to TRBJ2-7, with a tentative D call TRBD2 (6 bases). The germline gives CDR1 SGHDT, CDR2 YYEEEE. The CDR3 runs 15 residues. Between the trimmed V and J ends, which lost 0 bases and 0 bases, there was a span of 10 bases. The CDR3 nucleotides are TGTGCCAGCAGCTTGGCGGGGGACCCCTCCTACGAGCAGTACTTC. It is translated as CASSLAGDPSYEQYF.

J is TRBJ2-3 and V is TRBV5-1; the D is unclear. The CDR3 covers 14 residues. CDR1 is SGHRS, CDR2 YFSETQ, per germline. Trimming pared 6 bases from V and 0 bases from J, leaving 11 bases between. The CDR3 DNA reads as TGCGCCAGCAAAGGGCAGGTCAGCACAGATACGCAGTATTTT. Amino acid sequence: CASKGQVSTDTQYF.

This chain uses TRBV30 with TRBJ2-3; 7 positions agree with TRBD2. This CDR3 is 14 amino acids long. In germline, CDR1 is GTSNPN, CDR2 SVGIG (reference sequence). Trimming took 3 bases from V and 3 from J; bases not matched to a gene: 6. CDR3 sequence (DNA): TGTGCCTGGAGGGAGGCGGGAGCTACAGATACGCAGTATTTT. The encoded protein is CAWREAGATDTQYF. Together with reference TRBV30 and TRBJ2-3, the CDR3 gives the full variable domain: SQTIHQWPATLVQPVGSPLSLECTVEGTSNPNLYWYRQAAGRGLQLLFYSVGIGQISSEVPQNLSASRPQDRQFILSSKKLLLSDSGFYLCAWREAGATDTQYFGPGTRLTVL.

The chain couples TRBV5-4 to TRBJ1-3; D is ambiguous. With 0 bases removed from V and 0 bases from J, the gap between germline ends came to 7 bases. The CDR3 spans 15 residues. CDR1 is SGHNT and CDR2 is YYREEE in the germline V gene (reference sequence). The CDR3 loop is CASSLGGVSGNTIYF. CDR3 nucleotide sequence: TGTGCCAGCAGCTTGGGCGGAGTCTCTGGAAACACCATATATTTT.

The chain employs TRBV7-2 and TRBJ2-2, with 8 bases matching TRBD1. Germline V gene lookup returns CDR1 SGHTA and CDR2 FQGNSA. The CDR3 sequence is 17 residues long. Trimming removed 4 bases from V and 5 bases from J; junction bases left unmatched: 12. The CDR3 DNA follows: TGTGCCAGCAGCTCCCGGTTTGACAGGGGATGGACCGGGGAGCTGTTTTTT. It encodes CASSSRFDRGWTGELFF.

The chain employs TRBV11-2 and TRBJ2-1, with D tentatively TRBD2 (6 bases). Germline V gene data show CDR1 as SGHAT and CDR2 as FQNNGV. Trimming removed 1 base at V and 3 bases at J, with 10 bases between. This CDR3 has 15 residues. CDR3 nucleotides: TGTGCCAGCAGCTTAGGGAGGGACGGCTACAATGAGCAGTTCTTC. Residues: CASSLGRDGYNEQFF. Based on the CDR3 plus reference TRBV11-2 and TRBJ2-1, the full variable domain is EAGVAQSPRYKIIEKRQSVAFWCNPISGHATLYWYQQILGQGPKLLIQFQNNGVVDDSQLPKDRFSAERLKGVDSTLKIQPAKLEDSAVYLCASSLGRDGYNEQFFGPGTRLTVL.

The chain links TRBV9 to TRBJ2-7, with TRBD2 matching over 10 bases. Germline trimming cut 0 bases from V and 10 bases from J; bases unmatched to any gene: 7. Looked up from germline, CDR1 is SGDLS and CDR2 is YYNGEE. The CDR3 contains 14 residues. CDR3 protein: CASSVDSGRARQYF. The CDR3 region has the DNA TGTGCCAGCAGCGTAGACAGCGGGAGGGCCCGTCAGTACTTC.